This T cell receptor beta chain was obtained from a study of tumor and adjacent non-tumor tissue in lung cancer. About the research overall: There were fewer than 15 adenocarcinoma, a couple of squamous cell carcinoma and 1 small cell lung cancer cases. The patients, roughly eleven men and four to six women, were about 31 to 80 with stage I to III disease.

RNA was extracted from bulk tissue without any cell sorting. Chemotherapy-naive patients with new lung cancer underwent thoracic surgery in China, August–November 2014. This CDR3 contains 14 residues. The ends were cut back, 7 bases at V and 3 bases at J, with 15 bases in the middle. Three rounds of nested PCR, following a modified ARM-PCR protocol, produced the TCRbeta library. TCRdb re-called the multiplex PCR reads with MiXCR, one entry per CDR3 protein. The sample lists 85,000 to 100,000 distinct CDR3 sequences, around 64% occurring once. Sequencing used lung tumor tissue. This rearrangement joins TRBV12-3 or TRBV12-4 to TRBJ1-1; D is unclear. This TCR was recovered from a man between 60 and 75 years old with non-small cell lung cancer. The CDR3 here is CASIYQDGHTEAFF. Here the CDR3 DNA reads TGTGCCAGCATTTATCAGGACGGGCACACTGAAGCTTTCTTT.